A single sample gave rise to the 24 T cell receptor beta chains below, sequenced in a study of long-term antiretroviral therapy in people with HIV. Version v3.0 of the immunoSEQ assay ran at survey level. TCRdb's copy holds only in-frame clones and misses some; the assay was immunoSEQ multiplex PCR. The sample yields tens of thousands of clones, around 85% seen once. The material was unsorted PBMCs, obtained 2.3 years after starting antiretroviral therapy. All receptors derive from a man between 40 and 49 years old with HIV.

CDR3 protein: CASSPRGLNYGYTF. The CDR3 DNA follows: TGTGCCAGCAGTCCCAGAGGCCTAAACTATGGCTACACCTTC. The genes are TRBV5-6 and TRBJ1-2; no clear D. Germline CDR1 and CDR2: SGHDT and YYEEEE. Trimming removed 5 bases at V and 2 bases at J, with 13 bases between. This CDR3 has 14 amino acids.

The chain couples TRBV2 to TRBJ1-1, with D unresolved. Trimming removed 5 bases at V and 1 base at J, with 14 bases between. Germline assignment: CDR1 SNHLY and CDR2 FYNNEI. The length of the CDR3 is 15 residues. The CDR3 region is CASSSGRTANTEAFF. The CDR3 nucleotides are TGTGCCAGCAGTAGCGGGAGAACCGCGAACACTGAAGCTTTCTTT.

The chain combines TRBV25-1 with TRBJ1-1; no clear D gene. Trimming cost V 6 bases and J 3 bases, with 5 bases left between them. Germline V lookup: CDR1 MGHDK, CDR2 SYGVNS. This CDR3 spans 11 amino acids. CDR3: CASRVYTEAFF. DNA for the CDR3: TGTGCCAGCAGGGTTTACACTGAAGCTTTCTTT. The full variable domain, completed using reference TRBV25-1 and TRBJ1-1, is EADIYQTPRYLVIGTGKKITLECSQTMGHDKMYWYQQDPGMELHLIHYSYGVNSTEKGDLSSESTVSRIRTEHFPLTLESARPSHTSQYLCASRVYTEAFFGQGTRLTVV.

The rearrangement links TRBV10-2 to TRBJ1-3; D not certain. The CDR3 has 14 residues. The V and J ends lost 4 bases and 0 bases respectively, with 7 bases between them. The V gene's germline CDR1 is WSHSY and CDR2 SAAADI. CDR3 protein: CASSGTDSGNTIYF. CDR3 bases: TGCGCCAGCAGTGGGACGGACTCTGGAAACACCATATATTTT.

The chain carries TRBV6-5 and TRBJ1-2; unclear D gene. The CDR3 length is 13 residues. Germline V CDR1 and CDR2: MNHEY, SVGAGI. V lost 0 bases and J 8 bases, leaving 10 bases between the germline ends. CDR3 bases: TGTGCCAGCAGTTACTCGTTTCCGGGCGGCTACACCTTC. Translated, it gives CASSYSFPGGYTF.

The chain couples TRBV6-5 to TRBJ1-2; no firm D call. The CDR3 contains 15 residues. V lost 2 bases and J 7 bases, leaving 17 bases between the germline ends. Looked up from germline, CDR1 is MNHEY and CDR2 is SVGAGI. CDR3 sequence reads: CASSYGVPTRFGYTF. DNA of the CDR3: TGTGCCAGCAGTTACGGGGTCCCGACGAGGTTTGGCTACACCTTC.

The chain carries TRBV27 and TRBJ1-2; D call uncertain. The CDR3 has 12 residues. Germline CDR1 MNHEY, CDR2 SMNVEV (reference sequence). V lost 8 bases and J lost 2, with 9 bases in between. The CDR3 nucleotides are TGTGCCAGCCGCGACGGGAACTATGGCTACACCTTC. Protein sequence: CASRDGNYGYTF.

V usage is TRBV29-1 and J usage is TRBJ2-7, with D possibly being TRBD1 or TRBD2 (5 bases each). V was clipped by 6 bases and J by 2 bases, with 23 bases between them. Germline V CDR1 and CDR2: SQVTM, ANQGSEA. The CDR3 has 16 amino acids. In nucleotides, the CDR3 is TGCAGCGTATATACGACGCCACAGAGGGGAACCTACGAGCAGTACTTC. This gives the protein CSVYTTPQRGTYEQYF.

This chain uses TRBV5-1 with TRBJ2-3, with TRBD2 matching over 7 bases. Germline loops: CDR1 SGHRS, CDR2 YFSETQ. CDR3 length: 17 amino acids. The J segment lost 0 bases and the V segment lost 4 bases, leaving 11 bases of the junction unmatched. The CDR3 loop reads CASSKLSGPTSTDTQYF. The CDR3 nucleotides are TGCGCCAGCAGCAAACTTAGCGGGCCTACTAGCACAGATACGCAGTATTTT.

The gene calls are TRBV7-8 and TRBJ2-1; 14 bases agree with TRBD2. Trimming at V came to 0 bases and at J to 8 bases, leaving 3 bases not matched to a gene. Germline-derived CDR1 and CDR2 are SGHVS and FQNEAQ. CDR3 length equals 16 residues. CDR3 coding DNA: TGTGCCAGCAGCTTAGCGGGACTAGCGGGAGCGTATGAGCAGTTCTTC. It encodes CASSLAGLAGAYEQFF.

A single count supports this clone. The chain combines TRBV20-1 with TRBJ2-3, with D maybe TRBD1 (5 bases). This CDR3 contains 11 residues. V was clipped by 8 bases and J by 3 bases, with 9 bases between them. Germline lookup yields CDR1 DFQATT and CDR2 SNEGSKA (reference sequence). CDR3 amino acids: CSIRATDTQYF. CDR3 nucleotide sequence: TGCAGTATCAGGGCTACAGATACGCAGTATTTT.

This clone was found once. The rearrangement links TRBV19 to TRBJ1-2, with 9 bases that match TRBD1. After removal of 6 bases from V and 4 bases from J, the junction contained 12 bases not matched to a gene. The CDR3 spans 16 residues. The germline CDR1 and CDR2 sequences are LNHDA and SQIVND (reference sequence). The CDR3 sequence: CASSSPGQGRSYGYTF. CDR3 sequence (DNA): TGTGCCAGTAGCAGCCCGGGACAGGGACGCTCCTATGGCTACACCTTC.

The chain joins TRBV6-5 to TRBJ1-2; D gene uncertain. CDR1 MNHEY and CDR2 SVGAGI come from the germline V gene. CDR3 size: 14 residues. Trimming removed 0 bases from V and 2 bases from J, with 7 bases in between. CDR3 residues: CASSYSGQNYGYTF. In DNA form, the CDR3 reads TGTGCCAGCAGTTACTCTGGGCAGAACTATGGCTACACCTTC.

In DNA form, the CDR3 reads TGTGCCAGCAGCTTAGATCTAGCGGGGAGCACAGATACGCAGTATTTT. It yields the protein CASSLDLAGSTDTQYF. The rearrangement uses TRBV7-9 and TRBJ2-3, with 9 bases matching TRBD2. The CDR3 contains 16 residues. After removal of 1 base from V and 0 bases from J, the junction contained 2 bases not matched to a gene. CDR1 is SEHNR and CDR2 is FQNEAQ in the germline V gene (reference sequence).

This clone was recorded only once. The DNA of the CDR3 is TGTGCCAGCAGTCACAGATCAACTAATGAAAAACTGTTTTTT. Translated: CASSHRSTNEKLFF. V usage is TRBV2 and J usage is TRBJ1-4; no firm D call. The CDR3 sequence is 14 residues long. Trimming removed 5 bases from V and 0 bases from J, with 7 bases in between. Germline V gives CDR1 SNHLY, CDR2 FYNNEI. Full variable domain (missing parts from reference TRBV2 and TRBJ1-4): EPEVTQTPSHQVTQMGQEVILRCVPISNHLYFYWYRQILGQKVEFLVSFYNNEISEKSEIFDDQFSVERPDGSNFTLKIRSTKLEDSAMYFCASSHRSTNEKLFFGSGTQLSVL.

The chain combines TRBV5-5 with TRBJ2-2; D gene ambiguous. This CDR3 spans 13 amino acids. Trimming took 3 bases from V and 1 from J, leaving 4 bases between them. The germline V gene encodes CDR1 SGHKS and CDR2 YYEKEE (reference sequence). The CDR3 DNA is TGTGCCAGCAGCTCAGGGAACACCGGGGAGCTGTTTTTT. The encoded protein is CASSSGNTGELFF.

The J gene is TRBJ2-7, the V gene TRBV6-6; no clear D. Germline values: CDR1 MNHNY, CDR2 SVGAGI (reference sequence). The CDR3 consists of 12 residues. V lost 10 bases and J lost 1, with 11 bases in between. The CDR3 DNA is TGTGCCACCCAAACTGGTTCCTACGAGCAGTACTTC. Amino acid sequence: CATQTGSYEQYF.

The chain employs TRBV10-3 and TRBJ1-1, with TRBD1 matching over 8 bases. From germline, CDR1 is ENHRY and CDR2 SYGVKD. After removal of 6 bases from V and 2 bases from J, the junction contained 11 bases not matched to a gene. This CDR3 contains 16 residues. This CDR3 is CAISGGTGQVNTEAFF. The CDR3 nucleotides read TGTGCCATCAGCGGCGGGACGGGACAGGTTAACACTGAAGCTTTCTTT.

For the CDR3, the DNA is TGTGCCTGGAGTGTTTCGACTTGGGCCAACACCGGGGAGCTGTTTTTT. This encodes CAWSVSTWANTGELFF. This chain connects TRBV30 to TRBJ2-2; no reliable D call. Germline-derived CDR1 and CDR2 are GTSNPN and SVGIG (reference sequence). The CDR3 extends over 16 amino acids. Trimming removed 0 bases from V and 2 bases from J, with 13 bases in between.

The V gene is TRBV10-3, the J gene TRBJ2-4, with 9 bases matching TRBD2. This CDR3 spans 18 amino acids. Germline lookup yields CDR1 ENHRY and CDR2 SYGVKD. V shed 3 bases and J 3 bases; nucleotides not matched to a gene: 12. The CDR3 here is CAISDSSGGPLGKNIQYF. DNA of the CDR3: TGTGCCATCAGTGATTCGAGCGGGGGGCCGTTGGGCAAAAACATTCAGTACTTC.

The chain couples TRBV27 to TRBJ2-2, with TRBD2 as a possible D gene (6 bases). Trimming took off 1 base at V and 3 bases at J, with 9 bases between the two ends. Germline V gene lookup returns CDR1 MNHEY and CDR2 SMNVEV (reference sequence). The CDR3 spans 15 residues. The CDR3 DNA sequence: TGTGCCAGCAGTTTATGGAGGGGATACACCGGGGAGCTGTTTTTT. Translated, it gives CASSLWRGYTGELFF.

V is TRBV5-6 and J is TRBJ2-7; D perhaps matches TRBD2 (6 bases). Germline V gene sequence: CDR1 SGHDT, CDR2 YYEEEE. This CDR3 region has 13 residues. V was cut by 3 bases and J by 2 bases, with 9 bases left in between. The CDR3 protein is CASSYGRTYEQYF. CDR3 DNA sequence: TGTGCCAGCAGCTACGGGAGAACCTACGAGCAGTACTTC.

The genes are TRBV30 and TRBJ2-7, with D perhaps TRBD2 (5 bases). V lost 0 bases, J lost 0 bases, and 9 bases lay in between. Germline loops: CDR1 GTSNPN, CDR2 SVGIG (reference sequence). The CDR3 length is 14 residues. CDR3 coding DNA: TGTGCCTGGAGTGTGCAAGCGGCCTCCTACGAGCAGTACTTC. It yields the protein CAWSVQAASYEQYF.

V usage is TRBV15 and J usage is TRBJ2-7, with 15 bases identical to TRBD2. The CDR3 is 16 amino acids. With 0 bases clipped from V and 6 bases from J, the junction kept 3 bases outside the gene matches. In germline, CDR1 is LNHNV, CDR2 YYDKDF (reference sequence). The CDR3 bases are TGTGCCACCAGCAGAGATGGGACTAGCGGGAGGTCCGAGCAGTACTTC. Residues: CATSRDGTSGRSEQYF. Full variable domain (missing parts from reference TRBV15 and TRBJ2-7): DAMVIQNPRYQVTQFGKPVTLSCSQTLNHNVMYWYQQKSSQAPKLLFHYYDKDFNNEADTPDNFQSRRPNTSFCFLDIRSPGLGDTAMYLCATSRDGTSGRSEQYFGPGTRLTVT.